This T cell receptor (beta chain) was documented in a study of blood T cell repertoires in COVID-19. About the study: Acute and convalescent COVID-19 samples came from the United States, Italy and Spain. T cells, B-cell-depleted T cells, or PBMCs supplied cDNA or gDNA.

Per the authors' pipeline: Scientists estimated how many nucleated cells there were by amplifying reference gene primers. TCRdb's table, derived via immunoSEQ multiplex PCR, lists solely in-frame clones and lacks some. D and trimming come from the DNA, and the V and J calls and clone size come from that table. This sample has around 100,000 clones; roughly 87% occur once, and the top ten carry 7% to 9%. Germline-derived CDR1 and CDR2 are LNHDA and SQIVND (reference sequence). Trimming left V 3 bases short and J 0 bases short, with 6 bases between. The CDR3 has 14 amino acids. The V call is TRBV19, the J call TRBJ1-5; D gene ambiguous. The sample was peripheral blood. The clonotype comes from a man between 25 and 39 years old in a cohort sampled during active COVID-19. As DNA, the CDR3 is TGTGCCAGTAGTATCGAGAATAGCAATCAGCCCCAGCATTTT. Translating it yields CASSIENSNQPQHF.